The rows below give T cell receptor beta chains drawn from one sample of a study of cytomegalovirus exposure and HLA in healthy donors. Clones were read by immunoSEQ multiplex PCR, and TCRdb kept only the in-frame ones, dropping some. This sample yields 130,000 or so clones, of which approximately 87% are seen a single time; roughly 1.4% belongs to the top ten. The sequenced material came from PBMCs. The receptors derive from a man between 35 and 55 years old in good health and CMV-seronegative. Each CDR3 is given with its conserved first and last residue. Fields, in order: V gene, D gene, J gene, CDR3 protein, CDR3 DNA. D genes are given only for firm matches.

v_gene: TRBV28; d_gene: -; j_gene: TRBJ2-7; CDR3aa: CASSPTSRGYEQYF; CDR3nt: TGTGCCAGCAGTCCGACCTCAAGGGGCTACGAGCAGTACTTC
v_gene: TRBV28; d_gene: -; j_gene: TRBJ2-1; CDR3aa: CASSSRGARNEQFF; CDR3nt: TGTGCCAGCAGTTCTCGGGGGGCACGCAATGAGCAGTTCTTC
v_gene: TRBV9; d_gene: TRBD2; j_gene: TRBJ2-1; CDR3aa: CASSLDGGTSDNEQFF; CDR3nt: TGTGCCAGCAGCCTAGACGGGGGGACCTCGGACAATGAGCAGTTCTTC
v_gene: TRBV6-5; d_gene: TRBD1; j_gene: TRBJ1-3; CDR3aa: CASSTTGSSGNTIYF; CDR3nt: TGTGCCAGCAGTACGACAGGGAGCTCTGGAAACACCATATATTTT
v_gene: TRBV19; d_gene: -; j_gene: TRBJ2-3; CDR3aa: CASSGRDSFVGTSSTDTQYF; CDR3nt: TGTGCCAGTAGCGGCCGGGACAGCTTCGTGGGGACTTCCAGCACAGATACGCAGTATTTT
v_gene: TRBV7-9; d_gene: TRBD1; j_gene: TRBJ1-1; CDR3aa: CASSLRQGVNTEAFF; CDR3nt: TGTGCCAGCAGCTTACGACAGGGTGTGAACACTGAAGCTTTCTTT
v_gene: TRBV11-2; d_gene: -; j_gene: TRBJ2-3; CDR3aa: CASSLGPQGSTDTQYF; CDR3nt: TGTGCCAGCAGCTTAGGTCCCCAGGGGAGCACAGATACGCAGTATTTT
v_gene: TRBV11-2; d_gene: -; j_gene: TRBJ1-2; CDR3aa: CASSLQGSNYGYTF; CDR3nt: TGTGCCAGCAGCTTACAGGGTTCTAACTATGGCTACACCTTC
v_gene: TRBV9; d_gene: -; j_gene: TRBJ1-1; CDR3aa: CASSVVDRGEAFF; CDR3nt: TGTGCCAGCAGCGTAGTCGACCGGGGTGAAGCTTTCTTT
v_gene: TRBV11-2; d_gene: -; j_gene: TRBJ2-7; CDR3aa: CASSLERVHYEQYF; CDR3nt: TGTGCCAGCAGCTTAGAACGGGTCCACTACGAGCAGTACTTC